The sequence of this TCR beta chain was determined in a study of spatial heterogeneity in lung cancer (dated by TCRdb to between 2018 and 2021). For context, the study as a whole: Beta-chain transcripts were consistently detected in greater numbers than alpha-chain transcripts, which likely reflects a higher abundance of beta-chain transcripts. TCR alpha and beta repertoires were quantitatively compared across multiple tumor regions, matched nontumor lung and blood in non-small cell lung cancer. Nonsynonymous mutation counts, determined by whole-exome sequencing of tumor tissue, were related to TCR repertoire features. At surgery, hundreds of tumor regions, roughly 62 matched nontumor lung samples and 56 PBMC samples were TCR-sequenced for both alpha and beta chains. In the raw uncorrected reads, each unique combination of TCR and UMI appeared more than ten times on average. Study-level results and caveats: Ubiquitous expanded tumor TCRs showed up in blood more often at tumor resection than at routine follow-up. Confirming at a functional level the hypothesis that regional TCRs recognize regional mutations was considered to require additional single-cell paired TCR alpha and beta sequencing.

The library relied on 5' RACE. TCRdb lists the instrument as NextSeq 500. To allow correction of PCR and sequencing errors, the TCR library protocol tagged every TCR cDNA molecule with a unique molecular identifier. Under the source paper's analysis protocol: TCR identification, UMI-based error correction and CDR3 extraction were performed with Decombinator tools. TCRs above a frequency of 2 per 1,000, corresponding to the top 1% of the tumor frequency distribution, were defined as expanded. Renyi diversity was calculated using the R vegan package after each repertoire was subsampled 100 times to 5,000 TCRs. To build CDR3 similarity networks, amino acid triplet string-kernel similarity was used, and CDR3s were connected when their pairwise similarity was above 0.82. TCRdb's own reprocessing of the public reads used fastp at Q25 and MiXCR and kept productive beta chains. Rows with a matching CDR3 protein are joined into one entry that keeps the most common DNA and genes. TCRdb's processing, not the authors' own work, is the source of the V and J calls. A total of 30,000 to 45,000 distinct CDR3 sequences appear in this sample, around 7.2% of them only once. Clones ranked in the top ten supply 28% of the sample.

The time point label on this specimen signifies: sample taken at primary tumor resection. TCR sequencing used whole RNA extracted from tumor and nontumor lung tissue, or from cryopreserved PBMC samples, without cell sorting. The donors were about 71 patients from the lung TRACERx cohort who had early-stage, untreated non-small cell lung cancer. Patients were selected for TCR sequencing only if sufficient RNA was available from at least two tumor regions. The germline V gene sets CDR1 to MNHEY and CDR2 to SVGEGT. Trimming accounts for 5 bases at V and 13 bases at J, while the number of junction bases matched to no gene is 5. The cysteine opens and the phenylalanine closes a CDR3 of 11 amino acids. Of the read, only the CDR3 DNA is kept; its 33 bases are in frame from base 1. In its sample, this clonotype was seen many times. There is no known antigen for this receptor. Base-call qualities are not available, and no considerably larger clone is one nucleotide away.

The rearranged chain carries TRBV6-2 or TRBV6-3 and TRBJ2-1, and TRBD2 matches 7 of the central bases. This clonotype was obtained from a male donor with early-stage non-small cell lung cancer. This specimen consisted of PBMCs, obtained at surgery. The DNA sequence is TGTGCCAGCAGTAATAGCGGGCAACAGTTCTTC. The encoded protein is CASSNSGQQFF.